This T cell receptor beta chain was captured in a study of blood T cell repertoires in COVID-19. Study-wide context: The United States, Italy and Spain supplied acute and convalescent COVID-19 samples.

It was during active infection that Seattle patients were enrolled and then longitudinally followed. This CDR3 has 14 amino acids. V was shortened by 5 bases and J by 4 bases, with 14 bases between the two germline ends. The germline gives CDR1 SGHAT, CDR2 FQNNGV. Per the authors' pipeline: Amplification from reference gene primers served as the basis for estimated nucleated cell counts. Data came from immunoSEQ multiplex PCR; TCRdb stores just in-frame clones and leaves some out. V and J calls and clone size are given by that table; D and trimming were obtained from the DNA. The data hold roughly 480,000 clones, with roughly 89% observed a single time.

This rearrangement joins TRBV11-2 to TRBJ1-2; D gene uncertain. The TCR sequence derives from a man between 18 and 35 years old with COVID-19, enrolled during active disease. The sample was peripheral blood. CDR3 DNA: TGTGCCAGCAGCCAAAATGGAGGTCTCTATGGCTACACCTTC. This encodes CASSQNGGLYGYTF.